The sequence of this T cell receptor (beta chain) was determined in a study of blood T cell repertoires in COVID-19. The germline CDR1 and CDR2 sequences are SEHNR and FQNEAQ (reference sequence). The CDR3 runs to 15 residues. V was pared by 5 bases and J by 0 bases, with 13 bases between. Using immunoSEQ multiplex PCR, the repertoire was profiled, and TCRdb retains in-frame clones only, with some absent. The profile shows 220,000 or so clones, around four fifths of them singletons. The specimen was peripheral blood. V and J are TRBV7-9 and TRBJ1-1; maybe TRBD1 (6 bases). The receptor was isolated from a woman aged 55-69 years who had recovered from COVID-19. This chain's CDR3 is CASSPTGLMNTEAFF. In DNA, the CDR3 is TGTGCCAGCAGCCCGACAGGACTGATGAACACTGAAGCTTTCTTT.